Reported below is one T cell receptor (beta chain). What it binds is not known. This record comes from a study of a mutant IDH1 vaccine in newly diagnosed glioma. Libraries were prepared by immunoSEQ multiplex PCR; TCRdb keeps only in-frame clonotypes and omits some of them. The sample has some 40,000 clones, about 75% seen once. Time point denoted: week 47, end of study. Topical imiquimod accompanied each vaccine dose, which consisted of 300 ug of mutant IDH1 20-mer peptide. CDR1 is SGHTA, CDR2 FQGNSA, per germline. The CDR3 contains 13 residues. J was trimmed by 4 bases and V by 3 bases; bases with no gene match: 2.

This material consisted of PBMCs, taken from a glioma patient whose treatment included an IDH1 peptide vaccine. The origin of this receptor is a man aged 40-55 years with glioma. The chain uses TRBV7-2 and TRBJ2-5; 7 bases are shared with TRBD1. This CDR3 reads CASSLRGRETQYF. CDR3 bases: TGTGCCAGCAGCTTGAGGGGGCGAGAGACCCAGTACTTC. The full variable domain, rest sourced from reference TRBV7-2 and TRBJ2-5, is GAGVSQSPSNKVTEKGKDVELRCDPISGHTALYWYRQSLGQGLEFLIYFQGNSAPDKSGLPSDRFSAERTGGSVSTLTIQRTQQEDSAVYLCASSLRGRETQYFGPGTRLLVL.